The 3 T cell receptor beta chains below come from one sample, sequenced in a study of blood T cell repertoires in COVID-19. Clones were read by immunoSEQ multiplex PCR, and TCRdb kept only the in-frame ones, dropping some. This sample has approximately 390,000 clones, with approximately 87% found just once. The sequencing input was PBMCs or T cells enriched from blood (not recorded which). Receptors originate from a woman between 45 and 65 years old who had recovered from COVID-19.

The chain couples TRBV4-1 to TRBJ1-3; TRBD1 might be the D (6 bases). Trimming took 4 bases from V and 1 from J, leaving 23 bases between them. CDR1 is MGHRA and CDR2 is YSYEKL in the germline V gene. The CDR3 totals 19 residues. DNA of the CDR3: TGCGCCAGCAGCCTCAATCTTCAGTACAGGGAGTTATCTGGAAACACCATATATTTT. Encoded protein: CASSLNLQYRELSGNTIYF.

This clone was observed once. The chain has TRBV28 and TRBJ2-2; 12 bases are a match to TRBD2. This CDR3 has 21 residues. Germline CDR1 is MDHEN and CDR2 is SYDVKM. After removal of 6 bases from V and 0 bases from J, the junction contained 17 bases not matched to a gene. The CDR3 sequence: CASSSRLAGGRILPNTGELFF. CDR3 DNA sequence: TGTGCCAGCAGCTCCCGGCTAGCGGGGGGGCGGATACTCCCGAACACCGGGGAGCTGTTTTTT.

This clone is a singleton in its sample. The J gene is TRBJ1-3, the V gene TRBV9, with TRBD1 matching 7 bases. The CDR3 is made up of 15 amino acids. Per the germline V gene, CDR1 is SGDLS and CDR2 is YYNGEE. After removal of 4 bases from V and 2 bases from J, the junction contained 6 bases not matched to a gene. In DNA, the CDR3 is TGTGCCAGCAGCACGCCAACAGGGGCTGGAAACACCATATATTTT. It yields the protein CASSTPTGAGNTIYF.